This T cell receptor beta chain was captured by sequencing in a study of regulatory T cells in long-lasting Graves disease. Study outcomes and limitations: Newly diagnosed patients had higher TCR diversity than persistent Graves' patients did.

In regard to this clonotype: Its antigen is unidentified.

The CDR3 extends over 15 amino acids. V dropped 0 bases and J dropped 2; count of bases not matched to a gene: 4. Per germline, CDR1 LGHDT and CDR2 YNNKEL (reference sequence). Stated time point: persistent/refractory GD, antithyroid drugs over 5 years with positive TRAb. PBMCs were the source of the RNA used for TCR sequencing. Investigators prepared the TCR beta libraries by applying iRepertoire HTBI primers and Arm-PCR of CDR3 regions. A single record per CDR3 protein comes from TCRdb applying MiXCR to the multiplex PCR reads. The sample holds 400,000 to 500,000 distinct CDR3 sequences, 20% to 25% seen once.

This specimen consisted of peripheral blood mononuclear cells (PBMCs), obtained when the disease was refractory, from a patient treated with antithyroid drugs. The receptor comes from a female donor with Graves disease. The J gene is TRBJ2-7, the V gene TRBV3-1, with 7 bases lining up with TRBD2. The CDR3 coding sequence is TGTGCCAGCAGCCAAGAGGGCGGGGGTCCCTACGAGCAGTACTTC. It specifies CASSQEGGGPYEQYF.